Described below is a single T cell receptor beta chain sequence and its context. Its target is unknown. This entry comes from a study of OX40 agonist ivuxolimab in advanced cancers. The wider study: Every patient in dose escalation had hepatocellular carcinoma, melanoma, renal cell or head and neck cancer.

General observations from the study: The study found among the lowest clonal expansion in partial responders at 0.1-3.0 mg/kg.

Here immunoSEQ multiplex PCR was the method, and the copy in TCRdb shows in-frame clones only, minus some. Of some 66,000 clones in the sample, 77% were seen once. Blood specimens came from baseline, cycle 4 day 1, and cycle 7 day 1. This CDR3 contains 15 residues. V lost 3 bases to trimming and J lost 4 bases, with 13 bases between them. The germline gives CDR1 ENHRY, CDR2 SYGVKD. The TCR was taken from an adult with an advanced solid tumor such as melanoma, head and neck, liver or kidney cancer. The specimen was CD4+ or CD8+ T cells sorted from blood, collected in a trial of the OX40 agonist ivuxolimab. The chain joins TRBV10-3 to TRBJ2-1; unclear D gene. CDR3 in amino acids: CAISDLGRQYNEQFF. CDR3 nucleotide sequence: TGTGCCATCAGTGATTTGGGCCGCCAATACAATGAGCAGTTCTTC.